The 10 T cell receptor beta chains below were found in one sample sequenced in a study of blood T cell repertoires in COVID-19 (dated by TCRdb to the early 2020s). Library creation used the immunoSEQ multiplex PCR assay. The immuneACCESS repertoire file appears here via TCRdb, limited to in-frame rearrangements. These files lack a portion of the clones; in checked studies, under half of the deficit traces to unresolved V genes, and the cause of the others is not known. The sample table shows more than 300,000 clones, and roughly nine tenths are seen once. The ten largest account for approximately 6% of the sample. The sample was PBMCs or T cells enriched from blood (not recorded which). These receptors were taken from a woman aged 30 to 39 who had recovered from COVID-19.

The chain employs TRBV19 and TRBJ2-2; TRBD1 might be the D (6 bases). V dropped 5 bases and J dropped 5 bases, with 12 bases sitting between them. The CDR3 is made up of 14 amino acids. The germline V gene has CDR1 LNHDA and CDR2 SQIVND (reference sequence). Here the CDR3 DNA reads TGTGCCAGTAGTTTACAGGGATGGACCGGGGAGCTGTTTTTT. It codes for CASSLQGWTGELFF.

This clone was observed a handful of times. The identical CDR3 is also encoded by other nucleotide sequences in the sample. The V and J genes are TRBV7-9 and TRBJ1-4, with 7 bases identical to TRBD1. Trimming cost V 5 bases and J 7 bases; bases outside gene matches: 7. CDR1 and CDR2 (germline): SEHNR, FQNEAQ (reference sequence). The CDR3 sequence is 14 residues long. DNA of the CDR3: TGTGCCAGCAGCCAACGACAGGGAGGTGAAAAACTGTTTTTT. Its translation is CASSQRQGGEKLFF.

V is TRBV6-5 and J is TRBJ1-3; TRBD1 might be the D (5 bases). V lost 6 bases and J lost 4, with 13 bases in between. Germline-derived CDR1 and CDR2 are MNHEY and SVGAGI. This CDR3 is built from 14 residues. CDR3 sequence: CASRTRALGNTIYF. CDR3 DNA: TGTGCCAGCAGGACCAGGGCATTAGGAAACACCATATATTTT.

The chain combines TRBV7-8 with TRBJ1-3; D gene unclear. CDR3 size: 16 residues. Looked up from germline, CDR1 is SGHVS and CDR2 is FQNEAQ. V shed 5 bases and J shed 0 bases, with 14 bases lying between them. The DNA of the CDR3 is TGTGCCAGCAGCCCGGCGGCGGGGATCTCTGGAAACACCATATATTTT. It codes for CASSPAAGISGNTIYF. The whole variable domain, remainder taken from reference TRBV7-8 and TRBJ1-3, is GAGVSQSPRYKVAKRGQDVALRCDPISGHVSLFWYQQALGQGPEFLTYFQNEAQLDKSGLPSDRFFAERPEGSVSTLKIQRTQQEDSAVYLCASSPAAGISGNTIYFGEGSWLTVV.

The chain couples TRBV4-3 to TRBJ2-3, with TRBD2 as a possible D gene (5 bases). V was trimmed by 8 bases and J by 3 bases, leaving 21 bases between them. The germline V gene encodes CDR1 LGHNA and CDR2 YSLEER. The CDR3 covers 16 residues. As DNA, the CDR3 is TGCGCCAGCGGGAAACTTAAAGCGGAGCTAACAGATACGCAGTATTTT. Encoded protein: CASGKLKAELTDTQYF.

This clone has more than one count but fewer than ten. CDR3 residues: CASSPTGTGPQHF. The CDR3 DNA is TGTGCCAGCAGTCCCACAGGTACCGGGCCCCAGCATTTT. The V and J genes are TRBV12-3 or TRBV12-4 and TRBJ1-5; weak D call: TRBD1 (5 bases). Trimming removed 5 bases from V and 9 bases from J, with 14 bases in between. CDR3 length: 13 residues.

The V call is TRBV5-1, the J call TRBJ2-1; D perhaps matches TRBD2 (5 bases). The CDR3 extends over 16 amino acids. V was pared by 3 bases and J by 12 bases, with 25 bases between. Germline V gene data show CDR1 as SGHRS and CDR2 as YFSETQ. The CDR3 bases are TGCGCCAGCAGCTCCCCCCGCGGGTCGTATACAATGACGCAGTTCTTC. It specifies CASSSPRGSYTMTQFF. Supplemented by reference TRBV5-1 and TRBJ2-1, the full variable domain reads KAGVTQTPRYLIKTRGQQVTLSCSPISGHRSVSWYQQTPGQGLQFLFEYFSETQRNKGNFPGRFSGRQFSNSRSEMNVSTLELGDSALYLCASSSPRGSYTMTQFFGPGTRLTVL.

The chain is built from TRBV10-3 and TRBJ1-3; D ambiguous. Trimming stripped 3 bases from V and 6 bases from J, with 12 bases between. Looked up from germline, CDR1 is ENHRY and CDR2 is SYGVKD. The CDR3 extends over 14 amino acids. CDR3 DNA sequence: TGTGCCATCAGTGACGCGTTACTGATAAACACCATATATTTT. Its translation: CAISDALLINTIYF.

This clone turned up a few times. The chain carries TRBV30 and TRBJ1-3; no definite D call. This CDR3 comprises 13 residues. Trimming took 0 bases from V and 4 from J, leaving 7 bases between them. Per germline, CDR1 GTSNPN and CDR2 SVGIG (reference sequence). CDR3 sequence: CAWSVPQGNTIYF. CDR3 nucleotides: TGTGCCTGGAGTGTACCACAAGGAAACACCATATATTTT.

The V call is TRBV2, the J call TRBJ2-3; 7 bases align to TRBD1. V trimming: 7 bases; J trimming: 5 bases; junction bases outside the gene matches: 0. Germline assignment: CDR1 SNHLY and CDR2 FYNNEI. This CDR3 has 11 amino acids. CDR3 sequence reads: CASTGGDTQYF. The CDR3 DNA reads TGTGCCAGCACAGGGGGAGATACGCAGTATTTT.